Listed here are 25 T cell receptor beta chains from one sample, sequenced in a study of immune evolution from preneoplasia to lung adenocarcinoma. Assay used: immunoSEQ multiplex PCR; TCRdb lists only in-frame clones, some missing. The sample has some 1,900 clones; about 84% are singletons. Sequencing was done on a sample of FFPE atypical adenomatous hyperplasia tissue from the lung. Subset defined: atypical adenomatous hyperplasia (AAH), lung preneoplasia. The receptor set was obtained from a person in their 70s with lung adenocarcinoma.

This chain connects TRBV27 to TRBJ2-1, with D perhaps TRBD2 (5 bases). Between the trimmed V and J ends, which lost 5 bases and 2 bases, there was a span of 10 bases. CDR3 length: 14 residues. Germline lookup yields CDR1 MNHEY and CDR2 SMNVEV (reference sequence). CDR3 protein: CASSIALTYNEQFF. Here the CDR3 DNA reads TGTGCCAGCAGTATAGCGTTGACCTACAATGAGCAGTTCTTC.

This clone was seen only a few times. The chain is built from TRBV7-2 and TRBJ2-7; D might be TRBD1 or TRBD2, each matching 5 bases. The ends were cut back, 4 bases at V and 6 bases at J, with 22 bases in the middle. The CDR3 has 16 amino acids. CDR1 is SGHTA and CDR2 is FQGNSA in the germline V gene. The DNA of the CDR3 is TGTGCCAGCAGCTCCTCCGGGACCGAACGTTCTAGCGAGCAGTACTTC. It encodes CASSSSGTERSSEQYF.

This chain links TRBV19 with TRBJ2-2; D gene unclear. The CDR3 length is 12 residues. V was shortened by 3 bases and J by 1 base, with 0 bases between the two germline ends. The germline CDR1 and CDR2 sequences are LNHDA and SQIVND (reference sequence). The CDR3 nucleotides read TGTGCCAGTAGTATGAACACCGGGGAGCTGTTTTTT. Its translation is CASSMNTGELFF.

The rearrangement joins TRBV6-5 to TRBJ1-1; D ambiguous. The V end was cut by 8 bases, the J end by 7 bases, with 5 bases between. The germline gives CDR1 MNHEY, CDR2 SVGAGI. The CDR3 length is 9 residues. CDR3 residues: CASGREAFF. DNA of the CDR3: TGTGCCAGCGGGCGTGAAGCTTTCTTT.

In nucleotides, the CDR3 is TGTGCCAGCAGTAGGACCCTTGAAGCTTTCTTT. It yields the protein CASSRTLEAFF. The chain joins TRBV11-1 to TRBJ1-1, with unresolved D. The germline V and J ends were trimmed by 6 bases and 7 bases, with 9 bases remaining between them. This CDR3 has 11 residues. The germline V gene encodes CDR1 SGHAT and CDR2 FQDESV (reference sequence).

The chain couples TRBV7-8 to TRBJ2-1; D may correspond to TRBD1 or TRBD2 (6 bases each). The CDR3 runs to 18 residues. The V end lost 2 bases, the J end lost 7 bases, and 24 bases lay between the germline ends. CDR1 and CDR2 (germline): SGHVS, FQNEAQ. The CDR3 DNA sequence: TGTGCCAGCAGCTTAAGGAGGGACATCCTCCGGCGAGGGAATGAGCAGTTCTTC. Its protein product is CASSLRRDILRRGNEQFF. Together with reference TRBV7-8 and TRBJ2-1, the CDR3 gives the full variable domain: GAGVSQSPRYKVAKRGQDVALRCDPISGHVSLFWYQQALGQGPEFLTYFQNEAQLDKSGLPSDRFFAERPEGSVSTLKIQRTQQEDSAVYLCASSLRRDILRRGNEQFFGPGTRLTVL.

This clone appeared a single time. V gene TRBV6-1 combines with J gene TRBJ2-7; 13 bases are a match to TRBD2. Germline CDR1 reads MNHNS; CDR2 reads SASEGT. V lost 7 bases and J lost 2; bases outside the gene matches: 2. The CDR3 length is 14 residues. This CDR3 is CASTGLAGAYEQYF. CDR3 nucleotide sequence: TGTGCCAGCACCGGACTAGCGGGAGCCTACGAGCAGTACTTC.

The gene calls are TRBV30 and TRBJ1-5; TRBD1 might be the D (5 bases). Germline assignment: CDR1 GTSNPN and CDR2 SVGIG (reference sequence). The CDR3 runs to 13 residues. V was cut by 0 bases and J by 6 bases, with 9 bases left in between. The CDR3 is CAWSVRGLQPQHF. The DNA of the CDR3 is TGTGCCTGGAGTGTAAGGGGTCTTCAGCCCCAGCATTTT.

This clone is labeled as hyperexpanded. Other DNA sequences in this specimen translate into the identical CDR3. The J gene is TRBJ1-1, the V gene TRBV7-9; D remains ambiguous. This CDR3 region has 11 residues. The germline V and J ends were trimmed by 6 bases and 7 bases, with 9 bases remaining between them. Germline CDR1 and CDR2: SEHNR and FQNEAQ (reference sequence). CDR3: CASSRTLEAFF. The CDR3 bases are TGTGCCAGCAGTAGGACCCTTGAAGCTTTCTTT.

The V and J genes are TRBV30 and TRBJ2-1; 7 bases are a match to TRBD2. CDR3 length: 15 amino acids. Germline V gene lookup returns CDR1 GTSNPN and CDR2 SVGIG (reference sequence). V was pared by 0 bases and J by 1 base, with 3 bases of the junction left unmatched. The CDR3 sequence is CAWSVGAGSYNEQFF. In DNA form, the CDR3 reads TGTGCCTGGAGTGTAGGAGCGGGATCCTACAATGAGCAGTTCTTC.

V gene TRBV11-2 combines with J gene TRBJ1-2, with no clear D. CDR1 SGHAT and CDR2 FQNNGV come from the germline V gene. Trimming took 3 bases from V and 8 from J, leaving 13 bases between them. The CDR3 runs 13 residues. The CDR3 loop reads CASSFLVGRGYTF. The CDR3 DNA reads TGTGCCAGCAGCTTTCTGGTAGGGCGAGGCTACACCTTC.

The J gene is TRBJ2-7, the V gene TRBV5-1; 7 bases are a match to TRBD1. CDR1 and CDR2 from the germline V gene are SGHRS and YFSETQ. This CDR3 is 15 amino acids long. The J segment lost 4 bases and the V segment lost 0 bases, leaving 7 bases of the junction unmatched. The CDR3 nucleotides read TGCGCCAGCAGCTTGGGGGACAGCCATGGGTACGAGCAGTACTTC. This sequence encodes CASSLGDSHGYEQYF.

This rearrangement joins TRBV6-1 to TRBJ1-1; 7 bases agree with TRBD1. Looked up from germline, CDR1 is MNHNS and CDR2 is SASEGT. J gave up 12 bases and V 4 bases, and 11 bases lay outside the gene matches. The CDR3 is made up of 13 amino acids. The CDR3 DNA reads TGTGCCAGCAGTGTTACCCGACAGGGTGTTACTTTCTTT. Residues: CASSVTRQGVTFF.

The chain uses TRBV11-3 and TRBJ2-1, with unresolved D. The length of the CDR3 is 15 residues. Germline values: CDR1 SGHNT, CDR2 YENEEA. V lost 1 base, J lost 9 bases, and 16 bases lay in between. The CDR3 reads CASSLGLRLQAEQFF. DNA of the CDR3: TGTGCCAGCAGCTTAGGATTGAGACTTCAGGCTGAGCAGTTCTTC.

The chain links TRBV6-1 to TRBJ2-7, with D possibly being TRBD1 (5 bases). The CDR3 extends over 12 amino acids. Germline loops: CDR1 MNHNS, CDR2 SASEGT. With 3 bases removed from V and 7 bases from J, the gap between germline ends came to 10 bases. The CDR3 loop reads CASSEAGFEQYF. The CDR3 DNA reads TGTGCCAGCAGTGAGGCAGGGTTTGAGCAGTACTTC.

CDR3 residues: CASTHSMEQYF. CDR3 coding DNA: TGTGCCAGCACTCACTCGATGGAGCAGTACTTC. The genes are TRBV6-5 and TRBJ2-7; no definite D call. The CDR3 contains 11 residues. CDR1 and CDR2 from the germline V gene are MNHEY and SVGAGI. Trimming stripped 7 bases from V and 7 bases from J, with 11 bases between.

This clone is large by share. The rearrangement joins TRBV9 to TRBJ1-2; TRBD1 agrees at 8 bases. The CDR3 sequence is 14 residues long. V shed 5 bases, J shed 3 bases, and the junction held 6 bases outside the gene matches. CDR1 SGDLS and CDR2 YYNGEE come from the germline V gene. As DNA, the CDR3 is TGTGCCAGCAGGATGGACAGGGAGGACTATGGCTACACCTTC. This codes for CASRMDREDYGYTF.

The chain recombines TRBV19 with TRBJ2-2; D remains ambiguous. V was shortened by 7 bases and J by 0 bases, with 9 bases between the two germline ends. The germline CDR1 and CDR2 sequences are LNHDA and SQIVND (reference sequence). The CDR3 runs 14 residues. CDR3 residues: CASIRTPNTGELFF. In DNA form, the CDR3 reads TGTGCCAGTATTCGGACCCCGAACACCGGGGAGCTGTTTTTT. The full variable domain, rest sourced from reference TRBV19 and TRBJ2-2, is DGGITQSPKYLFRKEGQNVTLSCEQNLNHDAMYWYRQDPGQGLRLIYYSQIVNDFQKGDIAEGYSVSREKKESFPLTVTSAQKNPTAFYLCASIRTPNTGELFFGEGSRLTVL.

This clone has a single count. The chain combines TRBV19 with TRBJ2-7, with D hard to call. Trimming pared 3 bases from V and 0 bases from J, leaving 9 bases between. The CDR3 loop spans 14 amino acids. Germline V gene data show CDR1 as LNHDA and CDR2 as SQIVND (reference sequence). The CDR3 loop reads CASSISGFSYEQYF. The CDR3 nucleotides are TGTGCCAGTAGTATCTCCGGTTTCTCCTACGAGCAGTACTTC.

Note on this clone: The same CDR3 is also encoded by other DNA sequences in this sample. The V and J genes are TRBV2 and TRBJ2-1; D is possibly TRBD1 (6 bases). CDR3 length equals 14 residues. Germline V CDR1 and CDR2: SNHLY, FYNNEI. The V gene lost 6 bases and the J gene lost 8 bases, with 17 bases spanning the gap. This CDR3 reads CASRTGTSDHEQFF. The CDR3 DNA reads TGTGCCAGCAGGACCGGGACATCAGACCATGAGCAGTTCTTC.

V and J are TRBV7-9 and TRBJ1-2, with a tentative D call TRBD1 (6 bases). Germline V lookup: CDR1 SEHNR, CDR2 FQNEAQ (reference sequence). The CDR3 length is 14 residues. V was shortened by 5 bases and J by 1 base, with 11 bases between the two germline ends. This CDR3 is CASSRDTRNYGYTF. DNA of the CDR3: TGTGCCAGCAGCCGGGACACCCGTAACTATGGCTACACCTTC.

V gene TRBV18 combines with J gene TRBJ1-4, with TRBD1 matching 7 bases. CDR1 is KGHSH and CDR2 is LQKENI in the germline V gene. The CDR3 has 13 residues. Germline trimming cut 4 bases from V and 8 bases from J; bases unmatched to any gene: 4. The CDR3, as DNA: TGTGCCAGCTCACGACAGGGTGACGAAAAACTGTTTTTT. This encodes CASSRQGDEKLFF. Full variable domain (missing parts from reference TRBV18 and TRBJ1-4): NAGVMQNPRHLVRRRGQEARLRCSPMKGHSHVYWYRQLPEEGLKFMVYLQKENIIDESGMPKERFSAEFPKEGPSILRIQQVVRGDSAAYFCASSRQGDEKLFFGSGTQLSVL.

This clone was recorded a few times. Written as DNA, the CDR3 is TGTGCCAGCAGCTTACCGGGACAGATACTTTACGAGCAGTACTTC. Translation: CASSLPGQILYEQYF. The rearrangement joins TRBV7-2 to TRBJ2-7, with 7 positions matching TRBD1. The V gene's germline CDR1 is SGHTA and CDR2 FQGNSA. V lost 2 bases and J lost 4; bases outside the gene matches: 8. CDR3 length: 15 amino acids.

J is TRBJ1-4 and V is TRBV11-2; D is unresolved. The V gene lost 5 bases and the J gene lost 0 bases, with 16 bases spanning the gap. There are 17 residues in the CDR3. The V gene's germline CDR1 is SGHAT and CDR2 FQNNGV. The CDR3 loop is CASSPGWQLATNEKLFF. The CDR3 DNA follows: TGTGCCAGCAGCCCGGGGTGGCAACTTGCAACTAATGAAAAACTGTTTTTT.

As concerns this clone: An end of the junction does not agree with germline; a read error may underlie this. The J gene is TRBJ1-4, the V gene TRBV9; 7 nucleotides agree with TRBD1. The length of the CDR3 is 15 residues. Per germline, CDR1 SGDLS and CDR2 YYNGEE. The CDR3 bases are TGTGCCAGCAGCGTAGGAGGACAGGCTAACGAAAAACTGTTTTTT. Residues: CASSVGGQANEKLFF.